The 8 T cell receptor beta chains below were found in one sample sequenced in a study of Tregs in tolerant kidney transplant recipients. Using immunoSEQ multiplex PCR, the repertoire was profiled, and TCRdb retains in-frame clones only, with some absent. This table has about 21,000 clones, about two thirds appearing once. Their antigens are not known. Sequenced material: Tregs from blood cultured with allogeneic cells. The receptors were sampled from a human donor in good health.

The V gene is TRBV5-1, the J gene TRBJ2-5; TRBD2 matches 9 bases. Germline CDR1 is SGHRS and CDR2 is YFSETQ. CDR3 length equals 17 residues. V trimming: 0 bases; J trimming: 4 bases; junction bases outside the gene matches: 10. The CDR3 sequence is CASSLAKGSGGRETQYF. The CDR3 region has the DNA TGCGCCAGCAGCTTGGCCAAAGGTAGCGGGGGCCGAGAGACCCAGTACTTC. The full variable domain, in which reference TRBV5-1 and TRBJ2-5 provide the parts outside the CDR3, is KAGVTQTPRYLIKTRGQQVTLSCSPISGHRSVSWYQQTPGQGLQFLFEYFSETQRNKGNFPGRFSGRQFSNSRSEMNVSTLELGDSALYLCASSLAKGSGGRETQYFGPGTRLLVL.

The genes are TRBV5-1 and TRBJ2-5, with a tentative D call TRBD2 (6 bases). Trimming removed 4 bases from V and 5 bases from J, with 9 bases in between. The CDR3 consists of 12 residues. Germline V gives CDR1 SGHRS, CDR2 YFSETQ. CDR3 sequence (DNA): TGCGCCAGCAGCGCTAGCGTTGAGACCCAGTACTTC. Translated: CASSASVETQYF. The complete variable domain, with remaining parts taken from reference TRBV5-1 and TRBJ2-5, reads KAGVTQTPRYLIKTRGQQVTLSCSPISGHRSVSWYQQTPGQGLQFLFEYFSETQRNKGNFPGRFSGRQFSNSRSEMNVSTLELGDSALYLCASSASVETQYFGPGTRLLVL.

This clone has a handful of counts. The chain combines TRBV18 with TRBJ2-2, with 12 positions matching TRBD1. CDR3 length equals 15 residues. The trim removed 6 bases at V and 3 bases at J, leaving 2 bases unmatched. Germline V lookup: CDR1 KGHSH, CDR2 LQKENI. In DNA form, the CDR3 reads TGTGCCAGCTCGGGGACAGGGGGCGACACCGGGGAGCTGTTTTTT. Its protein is CASSGTGGDTGELFF.

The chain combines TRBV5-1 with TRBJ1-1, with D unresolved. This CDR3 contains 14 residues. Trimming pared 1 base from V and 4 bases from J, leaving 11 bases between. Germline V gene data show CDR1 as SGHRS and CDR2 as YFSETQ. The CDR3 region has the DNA TGCGCCAGCAGCTTGTCGGGTGTGGGCACTGAAGCTTTCTTT. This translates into CASSLSGVGTEAFF.

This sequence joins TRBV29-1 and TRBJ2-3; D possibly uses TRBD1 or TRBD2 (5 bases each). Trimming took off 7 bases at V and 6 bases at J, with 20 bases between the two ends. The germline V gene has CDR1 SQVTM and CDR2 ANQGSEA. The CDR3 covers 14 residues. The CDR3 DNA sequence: TGCAGCGGAGAGGGGCCACGGGTGGGTGATACGCAGTATTTT. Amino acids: CSGEGPRVGDTQYF.

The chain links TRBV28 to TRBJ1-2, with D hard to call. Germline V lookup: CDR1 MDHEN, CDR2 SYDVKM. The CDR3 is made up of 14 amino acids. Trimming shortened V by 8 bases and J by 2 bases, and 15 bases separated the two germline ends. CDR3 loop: CASVRAVGNYGYTF. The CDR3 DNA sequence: TGTGCCAGCGTGAGGGCGGTCGGGAACTATGGCTACACCTTC.

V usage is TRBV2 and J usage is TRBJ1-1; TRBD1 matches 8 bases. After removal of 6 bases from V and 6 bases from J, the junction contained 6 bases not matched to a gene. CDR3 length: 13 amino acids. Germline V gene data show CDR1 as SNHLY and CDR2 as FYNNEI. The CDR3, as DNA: TGTGCCAGCAGCCCGGACAGGGTAGCTGAAGCTTTCTTT. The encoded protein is CASSPDRVAEAFF.

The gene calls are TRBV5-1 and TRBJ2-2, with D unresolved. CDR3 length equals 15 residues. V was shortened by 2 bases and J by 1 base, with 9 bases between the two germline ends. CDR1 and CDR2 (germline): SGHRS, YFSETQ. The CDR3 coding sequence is TGCGCCAGCAGCTTTGCGGTCCTGAACACCGGGGAGCTGTTTTTT. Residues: CASSFAVLNTGELFF.